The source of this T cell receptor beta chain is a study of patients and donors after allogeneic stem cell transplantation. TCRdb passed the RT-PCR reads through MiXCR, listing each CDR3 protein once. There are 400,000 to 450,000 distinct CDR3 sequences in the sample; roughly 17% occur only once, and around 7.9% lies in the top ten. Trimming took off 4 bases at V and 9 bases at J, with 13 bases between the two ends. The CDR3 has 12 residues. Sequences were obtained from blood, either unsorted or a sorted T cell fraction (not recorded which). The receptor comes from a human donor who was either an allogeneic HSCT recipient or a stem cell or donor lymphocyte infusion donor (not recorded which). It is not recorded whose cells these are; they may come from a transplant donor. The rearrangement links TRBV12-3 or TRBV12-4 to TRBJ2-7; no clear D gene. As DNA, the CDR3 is TGTGCCAGCAGTTCCCTTAGGAGATCGCAGTACTTC. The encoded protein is CASSSLRRSQYF.